This TCR beta chain was observed in a study of T cell repertoires in cytomegalovirus infection (dated by TCRdb to between 2018 and 2021). Background on the whole study: Peptide stimulations targeted recently identified HLA-C-restricted CMV epitopes, whose presentation resists viral immunomodulation, together with well-studied HLA-B-restricted epitopes. Donor HLA type was relevant to the analysis, because carriage of CMV infection together with the matching HLA type was indicated by public TCR beta signatures. The paper's findings and limits, for the study overall: In both this cohort and an independent roughly 350-donor cohort, the cumulative frequency of public TCR beta family members distinguished carriers of CMV infection plus the relevant HLA type. The ex vivo response was dominated by HLA-C-restricted CMV-specific TCR beta clonotypes, and the single most frequent clonotype in two of eight donors was supplied by these HLA-C-restricted clonotypes.

To note about this clonotype: Which antigen it targets is not known. Base qualities are not at hand, and no much larger clone is one base apart.

V has 6 bases trimmed and J has 7 bases trimmed; junction bases matching no gene number 11. CDR1 and CDR2 are drawn from the germline V gene: MNHEY, SVGAGI. The CDR3 covers 16 residues, taking in both the cysteine and the phenylalanine. The entry retains the CDR3 DNA only, 48 bases that are in frame from base 1. The treatment or condition label corresponds to: in vitro stimulation with specific CMV peptide epitopes to enrich CMV-specific T cells. Sequencing used an Illumina HiSeq 1500. The public reads were reanalyzed by TCRdb: fastp trimming at Q25, MiXCR alignment, in-frame beta chains only. Rows with one shared CDR3 protein collapse into an entry with the most common genes and DNA. The sample table lists approximately 260,000 distinct CDR3 sequences, about 20% of them with a count of one. The ten largest clones represent 15% to 20% of the sample.

The V and J segments used are TRBV6-5 and TRBJ1-6, and TRBD1 matches 8 of the central bases. The clonotype was recovered from a human donor in good health (CMV status not recorded). Some clones in this sample may be carry-over from other donors' samples. This sample comprised cultured PBMCs, obtained from culture after CMV antigen stimulation. The CDR3 reads as follows: CASRFLGQGLNSPLHF. The DNA sequence is as follows: TGTGCCAGCAGATTCCTTGGACAGGGCCTAAATTCACCCCTCCACTTT.